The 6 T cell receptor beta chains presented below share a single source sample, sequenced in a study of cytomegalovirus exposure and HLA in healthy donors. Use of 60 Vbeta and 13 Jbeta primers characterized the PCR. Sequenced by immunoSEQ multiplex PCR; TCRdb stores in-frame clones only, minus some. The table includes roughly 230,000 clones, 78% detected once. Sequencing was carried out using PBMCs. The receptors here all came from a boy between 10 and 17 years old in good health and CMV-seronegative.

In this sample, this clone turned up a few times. The DNA for the CDR3 is TGTGCCAGCAGCCCCAGGACTAGCGGGACCTACAATGAGCAGTTCTTC. This gives the protein CASSPRTSGTYNEQFF. The J gene is TRBJ2-1, the V gene TRBV9, with TRBD2 matching over 12 bases. CDR1 and CDR2 (germline): SGDLS, YYNGEE. The CDR3 contains 16 residues. Trimming at V came to 4 bases and at J to 2 bases, leaving 4 bases not matched to a gene. Full variable domain (rest looked up from reference TRBV9 and TRBJ2-1): DSGVTQTPKHLITATGQRVTLRCSPRSGDLSVYWYQQSLDQGLQFLIQYYNGEERAKGNILERFSAQQFPDLHSELNLSSLELGDSALYFCASSPRTSGTYNEQFFGPGTRLTVL.

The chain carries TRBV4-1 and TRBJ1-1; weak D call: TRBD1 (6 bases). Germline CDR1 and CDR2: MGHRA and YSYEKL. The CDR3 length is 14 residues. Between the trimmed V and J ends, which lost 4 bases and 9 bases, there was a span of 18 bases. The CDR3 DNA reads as TGCGCCAGCAGCCCCAAGGGCCCGACAGGAAAAGCTTTCTTT. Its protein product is CASSPKGPTGKAFF.

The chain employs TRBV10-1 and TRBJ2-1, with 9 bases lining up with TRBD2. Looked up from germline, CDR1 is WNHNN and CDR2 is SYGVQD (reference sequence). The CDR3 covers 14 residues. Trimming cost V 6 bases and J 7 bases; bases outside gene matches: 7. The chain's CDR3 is CASSLAGMENEQFF. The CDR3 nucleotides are TGCGCCAGCAGCCTAGCGGGAATGGAGAATGAGCAGTTCTTC.

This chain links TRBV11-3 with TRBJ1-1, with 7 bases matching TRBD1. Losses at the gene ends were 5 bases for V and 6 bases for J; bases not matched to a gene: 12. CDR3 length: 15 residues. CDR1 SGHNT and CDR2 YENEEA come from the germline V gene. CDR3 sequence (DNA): TGTGCCAGCAGCCCCCGGGCGAGCAGGGGGGCTGAAGCTTTCTTT. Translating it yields CASSPRASRGAEAFF.

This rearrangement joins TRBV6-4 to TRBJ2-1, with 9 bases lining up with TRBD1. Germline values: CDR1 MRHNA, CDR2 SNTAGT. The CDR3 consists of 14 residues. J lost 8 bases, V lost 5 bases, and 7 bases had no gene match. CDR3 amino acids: CASSQTGTGYEQFF. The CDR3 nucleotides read TGTGCCAGCAGTCAAACCGGGACAGGGTATGAGCAGTTCTTC.

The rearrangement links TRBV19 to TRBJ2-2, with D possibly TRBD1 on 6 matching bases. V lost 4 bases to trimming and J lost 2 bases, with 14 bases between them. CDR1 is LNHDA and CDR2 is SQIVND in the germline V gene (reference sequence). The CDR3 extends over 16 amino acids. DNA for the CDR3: TGTGCCAGTAGTAAACGAGGGGGTTTCAACACCGGGGAGCTGTTTTTT. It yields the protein CASSKRGGFNTGELFF. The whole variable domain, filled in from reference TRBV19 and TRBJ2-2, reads DGGITQSPKYLFRKEGQNVTLSCEQNLNHDAMYWYRQDPGQGLRLIYYSQIVNDFQKGDIAEGYSVSREKKESFPLTVTSAQKNPTAFYLCASSKRGGFNTGELFFGEGSRLTVL.